This T cell receptor beta chain was recovered during a study of blood T cell repertoires in COVID-19. Study-level background: T cells, B-cell-depleted T cells, or PBMCs provided the cDNA or gDNA that served as material.

In the original processing: Reference gene primers were amplified, and this amplification served to estimate nucleated cell counts. Profiled with immunoSEQ multiplex PCR; TCRdb holds only in-frame clones, not every one. That table supplies the V and J calls and clone size; D and trimming were determined from the DNA. This sample has over 150,000 clones; 80% to 90% occur once, and the top ten carry less than 10%. This CDR3 comprises 13 residues. CDR1 LGHDT and CDR2 YNNKEL come from the germline V gene (reference sequence). Trimming took off 2 bases at V and 3 bases at J, with 5 bases between the two ends. Those enrolled in Seattle joined during active infection and were followed longitudinally afterward.

Material: peripheral blood. The chain recombines TRBV3-1 (or the pseudogene TRBV3-2) with TRBJ1-5; unclear D gene. The source is a woman aged 60 to 75 with COVID-19, enrolled during active disease. CDR3 nucleotides: TGTGCCAGCAGCCAACAGAACAATCAGCCCCAGCATTTT. It specifies CASSQQNNQPQHF.